Following are 14 T cell receptor beta chains from one sample sequenced in a study of PD-1 blockade in classical Hodgkin lymphoma. Time point given: cycle 4 day 1 (C4D1), after 5 to 7 weeks of nivolumab. Brentuximab vedotin exposure varied, and every patient relapsed after autologous stem cell transplantation. The data were produced by immunoSEQ multiplex PCR, yet TCRdb's version contains in-frame clones alone and is incomplete. The sample has roughly 100,000 clones, approximately 89% seen once; the top ten hold under 20%. The sequencing here drew on peripheral blood mononuclear cells (PBMCs), taken before the fourth cycle of nivolumab. These receptors came from a human donor with classical Hodgkin lymphoma.

The V gene is TRBV7-9, the J gene TRBJ2-1; 10 bases agree with TRBD2. CDR1 is SEHNR, CDR2 FQNEAQ, per germline (reference sequence). Trimming cost V 6 bases and J 5 bases; bases outside gene matches: 10. The CDR3 loop spans 16 amino acids. As DNA, the CDR3 is TGTGCCAGCAGGATCGCTCTAGCGGGAGTCAACAATGAGCAGTTCTTC. Protein sequence: CASRIALAGVNNEQFF. The whole variable domain, remainder taken from reference TRBV7-9 and TRBJ2-1, is DTGVSQNPRHKITKRGQNVTFRCDPISEHNRLYWYRQTLGQGPEFLTYFQNEAQLEKSRLLSDRFSAERPKGSFSTLEIQRTEQGDSAMYLCASRIALAGVNNEQFFGPGTRLTVL.

In this sample, this clone turned up once. This chain joins TRBV2 and TRBJ2-7; D is unresolved. CDR3 length: 11 amino acids. CDR1 is SNHLY and CDR2 is FYNNEI in the germline V gene. The V gene lost 6 bases and the J gene lost 4 bases, with 7 bases spanning the gap. CDR3 in amino acids: CASRTRYEQYF. For the CDR3, the DNA is TGTGCCAGCAGGACAAGGTACGAGCAGTACTTC. Drawing the rest from reference TRBV2 and TRBJ2-7, the complete variable domain is EPEVTQTPSHQVTQMGQEVILRCVPISNHLYFYWYRQILGQKVEFLVSFYNNEISEKSEIFDDQFSVERPDGSNFTLKIRSTKLEDSAMYFCASRTRYEQYFGPGTRLTVT.

This sequence joins TRBV4-3 and TRBJ2-1, with a tentative D call TRBD1 (5 bases). Trimming cost V 0 bases and J 2 bases, with 14 bases left between them. CDR1 LGHNA and CDR2 YSLEER come from the germline V gene. The CDR3 has 17 residues. This chain's CDR3 is CASSQDSQGRAYNEQFF. The CDR3 DNA is TGCGCCAGCAGCCAAGATAGTCAGGGAAGGGCCTACAATGAGCAGTTCTTC.

The table lists this clone with a few counts. This chain joins TRBV30 and TRBJ2-5; 7 positions agree with TRBD1. CDR3 length: 14 amino acids. V lost 2 bases, J lost 7 bases, and 10 bases stayed unmatched. Germline V gene lookup returns CDR1 GTSNPN and CDR2 SVGIG (reference sequence). CDR3 amino acids: CAWSFRTGKRTQYF. CDR3 DNA sequence: TGTGCCTGGAGTTTTAGGACAGGAAAACGGACCCAGTACTTC.

This clone was seen a single time. The chain employs TRBV19 and TRBJ2-5; 8 nucleotides agree with TRBD2. The J call may be in error: the DNA end matches TRBJ2-7 better. The CDR3 extends over 13 amino acids. CDR1 is LNHDA and CDR2 is SQIVND in the germline V gene (reference sequence). Written as DNA, the CDR3 is TGTGCCTCCCGGGGGGGTAGCGCCTACGAGCAGTACTTC. Amino acids: CASRGGSAYEQYF.

The V call is TRBV6-5, the J call TRBJ2-1; 11 bases map to TRBD2. The V gene's germline CDR1 is MNHEY and CDR2 SVGAGI. With 5 bases clipped from V and 5 bases from J, the junction kept 2 bases outside the gene matches. This CDR3 comprises 14 residues. This chain's CDR3 is CASSRLAGNNEQFF. Here the CDR3 DNA reads TGTGCCAGCAGTCGACTAGCGGGAAACAATGAGCAGTTCTTC.

This clone is medium-sized by share. The chain recombines TRBV4-2 with TRBJ1-4; 11 bases map to TRBD1. The CDR3 has 16 residues. Germline V gene sequence: CDR1 LGHNA, CDR2 YNFKEQ. V lost 6 bases, J lost 7 bases, and 10 bases stayed unmatched. The CDR3 sequence: CASSADRGRLSEKLFF. Written as DNA, the CDR3 is TGTGCCAGCAGTGCGGACAGGGGGCGCCTGAGTGAAAAACTGTTTTTT.

This sequence joins TRBV5-1 and TRBJ2-5; 9 positions agree with TRBD2. This CDR3 has 15 residues. Germline V gene lookup returns CDR1 SGHRS and CDR2 YFSETQ. J gave up 1 base and V 5 bases, and 6 bases lay outside the gene matches. The CDR3 loop is CASRVREGSQETQYF. As DNA, the CDR3 is TGCGCCAGCAGGGTGCGGGAGGGATCCCAAGAGACCCAGTACTTC.

V and J are TRBV28 and TRBJ1-5, with a weak D call TRBD1 (5 bases). The CDR3 has 15 amino acids. The germline V gene encodes CDR1 MDHEN and CDR2 SYDVKM. Trimming stripped 5 bases from V and 3 bases from J, with 14 bases between. The CDR3 DNA reads as TGTGCCAGCAGTGGCCCTTGGACACTCAATCAGCCCCAGCATTTT. Its translation is CASSGPWTLNQPQHF. Complete variable domain (other parts from reference TRBV28 and TRBJ1-5): DVKVTQSSRYLVKRTGEKVFLECVQDMDHENMFWYRQDPGLGLRLIYFSYDVKMKEKGDIPEGYSVSREKKERFSLILESASTNQTSMYLCASSGPWTLNQPQHFGDGTRLSIL.

The V gene is TRBV9, the J gene TRBJ2-3; 8 bases are a match to TRBD2. V shed 1 base and J 1 base; nucleotides not matched to a gene: 5. This CDR3 is built from 16 residues. Germline V CDR1 and CDR2: SGDLS, YYNGEE. The CDR3 here is CASSVRAGVGTDTQYF. The CDR3 region has the DNA TGTGCCAGCAGCGTAAGAGCGGGAGTGGGCACAGATACGCAGTATTTT.

The chain is built from TRBV4-1 and TRBJ2-7, with TRBD1 as a possible D gene (6 bases). The CDR3 extends over 17 amino acids. Trimming removed 3 bases at V and 0 bases at J, with 18 bases between. The germline V gene encodes CDR1 MGHRA and CDR2 YSYEKL. CDR3 amino acids: CASSQPTGPLSSYEQYF. The CDR3 nucleotides read TGCGCCAGCAGCCAGCCCACAGGGCCCCTCAGCTCCTACGAGCAGTACTTC.

The genes are TRBV11-2 and TRBJ2-3; unclear D gene. The V and J ends lost 0 bases and 5 bases respectively, with 9 bases between them. Germline CDR1 is SGHAT and CDR2 is FQNNGV. The CDR3 contains 14 residues. This CDR3 is CASSLDLSGDTQYF. The CDR3 nucleotides read TGTGCCAGCAGCTTAGATTTGTCGGGAGATACGCAGTATTTT.

This chain joins TRBV6-5 and TRBJ2-6, with D unresolved. The CDR3 runs to 15 residues. Germline V CDR1 and CDR2: MNHEY, SVGAGI. Trimming took 1 base from V and 0 from J, leaving 4 bases between them. CDR3 coding DNA: TGTGCCAGCAGTTACTGGCACTCTGGGGCCAACGTCCTGACTTTC. Translated: CASSYWHSGANVLTF.

The chain joins TRBV6-6 to TRBJ1-5; D remains ambiguous. CDR3 length equals 16 residues. The germline gives CDR1 MNHNY, CDR2 SVGAGI (reference sequence). Trimming cost V 6 bases and J 1 base, with 16 bases left between them. The CDR3 sequence: CASSNTRPGSNQPQHF. DNA of the CDR3: TGTGCCAGCAGCAACACACGGCCCGGGAGCAATCAGCCCCAGCATTTT.